Below, 27 T cell receptor beta chains from the same sample are listed, as sequenced in a study of blood T cell repertoires in COVID-19. The assay was immunoSEQ multiplex PCR, and TCRdb's table has in-frame clones only and misses some. The top ten hold 6.2% of the sample, which has under 250,000 clones, around 85% seen once. The sample comprised peripheral blood. These receptors all stem from a man between 60 and 75 years old with acute or convalescent COVID-19.

V usage is TRBV19 and J usage is TRBJ2-1; tentatively, D is TRBD1 (5 bases). The CDR3 totals 14 residues. The germline gives CDR1 LNHDA, CDR2 SQIVND (reference sequence). V lost 7 bases, J lost 4 bases, and 14 bases lay in between. The chain's CDR3 is CASTIGRVYNEQFF. CDR3 DNA sequence: TGTGCCAGTACTATCGGCAGGGTTTACAATGAGCAGTTCTTC.

The V gene is TRBV19, the J gene TRBJ1-2, with D perhaps TRBD1 (6 bases). V dropped 7 bases and J dropped 3 bases, with 15 bases sitting between them. CDR1 and CDR2 (germline): LNHDA, SQIVND (reference sequence). The CDR3 sequence is 14 residues long. The CDR3 spells CASMPNRVDYGYTF. The DNA of the CDR3 is TGTGCCAGTATGCCCAACAGGGTTGACTATGGCTACACCTTC.

A single count supports this clone. The J gene is TRBJ2-1, the V gene TRBV7-2; TRBD1 matches at 7 bases. The CDR3 extends over 13 amino acids. The germline V gene has CDR1 SGHTA and CDR2 FQGNSA. Trimming took 5 bases from V and 10 from J; bases not matched to a gene: 8. CDR3 residues: CASSRDSQEEQFF. CDR3 in DNA: TGTGCCAGCAGCCGGGACAGTCAGGAAGAGCAGTTCTTC.

The V and J genes are TRBV7-2 and TRBJ1-5; the D gene is possibly TRBD1 (6 bases). Trimming shortened V by 1 base and J by 7 bases, and 11 bases separated the two germline ends. Germline V gives CDR1 SGHTA, CDR2 FQGNSA. This CDR3 region has 14 residues. The CDR3 spells CASSLGRGEQPQHF. The CDR3 nucleotides read TGTGCCAGCAGCTTAGGCAGGGGTGAGCAGCCCCAGCATTTT.

The genes are TRBV3-1 (or the pseudogene TRBV3-2) and TRBJ2-1; 10 nucleotides agree with TRBD2. CDR3 length: 16 amino acids. CDR1 is LGHDT and CDR2 is YNNKEL in the germline V gene (reference sequence). The J segment lost 4 bases and the V segment lost 1 base, leaving 4 bases of the junction unmatched. The CDR3 bases are TGTGCCAGCAGCCAAGGGCCAGCGGGAGGGTACAATGAGCAGTTCTTC. Amino acids: CASSQGPAGGYNEQFF.

The DNA for the CDR3 is TGTGCCAGCAGCCCACCGGGAGCCTCCTACGAGCAGTACTTC. Translating gives CASSPPGASYEQYF. J is TRBJ2-7 and V is TRBV7-9, with D tentatively TRBD2 (6 bases). Trimming stripped 5 bases from V and 0 bases from J, with 11 bases between. The CDR3 runs 14 residues. Germline CDR1 reads SEHNR; CDR2 reads FQNEAQ (reference sequence).

J is TRBJ2-1 and V is TRBV19; 7 nucleotides align to TRBD1. Per germline, CDR1 LNHDA and CDR2 SQIVND (reference sequence). The CDR3 is 15 residues long. J was trimmed by 6 bases and V by 6 bases; bases with no gene match: 11. CDR3 residues: CASSPGTAVFNEQFF. The CDR3 DNA sequence: TGTGCCAGTAGCCCTGGGACAGCAGTTTTCAATGAGCAGTTCTTC.

The chain uses TRBV6-2 or TRBV6-3 and TRBJ1-1; D is perhaps TRBD1 (5 bases). The CDR3 runs 17 residues. V lost 0 bases, J lost 0 bases, and 14 bases lay in between. Germline loops: CDR1 MNHEY, CDR2 SVGEGT. Written as DNA, the CDR3 is TGTGCCAGCAGTTACTCGGTTCAGGGCAGAATGAACACTGAAGCTTTCTTT. Protein product: CASSYSVQGRMNTEAFF.

The chain employs TRBV30 and TRBJ2-7; the D gene is possibly TRBD1 (6 bases). V was trimmed by 5 bases and J by 1 base, leaving 9 bases between them. This CDR3 has 12 residues. Germline-derived CDR1 and CDR2 are GTSNPN and SVGIG (reference sequence). CDR3 sequence (DNA): TGTGCCTGGGGACAGATATCCTACGAGCAGTACTTC. This codes for CAWGQISYEQYF.

This clone was detected once. The chain couples TRBV7-9 to TRBJ1-4; no definite D call. V shed 2 bases and J shed 0 bases, with 19 bases lying between them. The CDR3 length is 19 residues. Germline CDR1 is SEHNR and CDR2 is FQNEAQ (reference sequence). CDR3 residues: CASSLYSSPPLATNEKLFF. The CDR3 coding sequence is TGTGCCAGCAGCTTATACTCTTCTCCTCCCCTTGCAACTAATGAAAAACTGTTTTTT.

This chain links TRBV4-2 with TRBJ1-5; 8 positions match TRBD1. V lost 1 base and J lost 5; bases outside the gene matches: 10. Germline CDR1 is LGHNA and CDR2 is YNFKEQ. There are 17 residues in the CDR3. CDR3 coding DNA: TGTGCCAGCAGCCAAGGGGAGGGCAGGGGGCCCGATCAGCCCCAGCATTTT. Its protein product is CASSQGEGRGPDQPQHF.

The genes are TRBV13 and TRBJ1-2; TRBD1 matches at 7 bases. The CDR3 extends over 15 amino acids. Germline CDR1 reads PRHDT; CDR2 reads FYEKMQ (reference sequence). J gave up 5 bases and V 5 bases, and 11 bases lay outside the gene matches. The DNA of the CDR3 is TGTGCCAGCAGCCCCCCCCGGGACAGCCTTTATGGCTACACCTTC. Protein: CASSPPRDSLYGYTF. The full variable domain, with the rest looked up from reference TRBV13 and TRBJ1-2, is AAGVIQSPRHLIKEKRETATLKCYPIPRHDTVYWYQQGPGQDPQFLISFYEKMQSDKGSIPDRFSAQQFSDYHSELNMSSLELGDSALYFCASSPPRDSLYGYTFGSGTRLTVV.

V usage is TRBV28 and J usage is TRBJ2-6, with D tentatively TRBD1 (6 bases). The V end was cut by 4 bases, the J end by 0 bases, with 10 bases between. Germline lookup yields CDR1 MDHEN and CDR2 SYDVKM. The CDR3 extends over 16 amino acids. This CDR3 reads CASSSRDISGANVLTF. The DNA of the CDR3 is TGTGCCAGCAGTTCCCGGGACATCTCTGGGGCCAACGTCCTGACTTTC.

CDR3 in DNA: TGCGCCAGCAGCCACCGACAGGCTGGGGCCAACGTCCTGACTTTC. This gives the protein CASSHRQAGANVLTF. The chain carries TRBV4-1 and TRBJ2-6; the D gene is possibly TRBD1 (6 bases). V lost 3 bases to trimming and J lost 2 bases, with 8 bases between them. The CDR3 is 15 residues long. Germline CDR1 MGHRA, CDR2 YSYEKL.

The rearrangement joins TRBV6-5 to TRBJ1-6; D gene ambiguous. This CDR3 spans 14 amino acids. The germline V gene encodes CDR1 MNHEY and CDR2 SVGAGI. With 6 bases removed from V and 6 bases from J, the gap between germline ends came to 12 bases. This CDR3 reads CASRPLRANSPLHF. The CDR3 nucleotides read TGTGCCAGCAGGCCGTTGAGGGCTAATTCACCCCTCCACTTT.

This chain joins TRBV2 and TRBJ1-6; D is uncertain. Germline V gene lookup returns CDR1 SNHLY and CDR2 FYNNEI. CDR3 size: 15 residues. Trimming stripped 4 bases from V and 0 bases from J, with 7 bases between. This CDR3 is CASSARGSYNSPLHF. The CDR3, as DNA: TGTGCCAGCAGTGCTCGAGGCTCCTATAATTCACCCCTCCACTTT.

The DNA of the CDR3 is TGTGCCAGCAGCCAAGCGGGACTAGCGGGAGCTGTTGAGCAGTTCTTC. It encodes CASSQAGLAGAVEQFF. The chain couples TRBV3-1 (or the pseudogene TRBV3-2) to TRBJ2-1; 14 positions match TRBD2. Germline CDR1 reads LGHDT; CDR2 reads YNNKEL (reference sequence). The CDR3 runs 16 residues. V lost 1 base to trimming and J lost 9 bases; unmatched junction nucleotides: 5.

V gene TRBV19 combines with J gene TRBJ2-3, with 13 bases fitting TRBD2. Germline V gives CDR1 LNHDA, CDR2 SQIVND (reference sequence). Trimming removed 3 bases from V and 2 bases from J; junction bases left unmatched: 14. The CDR3 sequence is 20 residues long. As DNA, the CDR3 is TGTGCCAGTAGTATGGGGTGGAGGACTAGCGGGAGAGCCGACACAGATACGCAGTATTTT. Its translation: CASSMGWRTSGRADTDTQYF.

V and J are TRBV12-3 or TRBV12-4 and TRBJ1-2, with 7 bases matching TRBD1. The CDR3 is 12 residues long. J lost 7 bases, V lost 5 bases, and 4 bases had no gene match. CDR3 bases: TGTGCCAGCAGTCTTACAGGGGTTGGCTACACCTTC. This encodes CASSLTGVGYTF.

The J gene is TRBJ1-1, the V gene TRBV19; 8 bases are shared with TRBD1. Germline V gene sequence: CDR1 LNHDA, CDR2 SQIVND (reference sequence). CDR3 length: 16 residues. V dropped 3 bases and J dropped 2; count of bases not matched to a gene: 8. CDR3 nucleotides: TGTGCCAGTAGTATTCCCAGGGGGCGCAGAAACACTGAAGCTTTCTTT. It yields the protein CASSIPRGRRNTEAFF.

The CDR3, as DNA: TGTGCCAGCAGCCCGTCCGGAGGGGACGGTCAGCCCCAGCATTTT. Amino acids: CASSPSGGDGQPQHF. The rearrangement joins TRBV5-5 to TRBJ1-5, with D possibly matching TRBD1 (5 bases). V was clipped by 4 bases and J by 6 bases, with 17 bases between them. There are 15 residues in the CDR3. In germline, CDR1 is SGHKS, CDR2 YYEKEE (reference sequence).

The chain has TRBV5-5 and TRBJ1-3; TRBD1 is a possible D gene (5 bases). Germline CDR1 reads SGHKS; CDR2 reads YYEKEE (reference sequence). Trimming took 5 bases from V and 4 from J, leaving 16 bases between them. The CDR3 loop spans 15 amino acids. CDR3: CASSLFRGDGNTIYF. In nucleotides, the CDR3 is TGTGCCAGCAGTTTGTTTCGGGGGGACGGAAACACCATATATTTT.

This clone was recorded many times. CDR3 residues: CASSQARDRPNSPLHF. The CDR3 region has the DNA TGTGCCAGCAGCCAAGCACGGGACAGGCCTAATTCACCCCTCCACTTT. The chain joins TRBV3-1 (or the pseudogene TRBV3-2) to TRBJ1-6; 8 positions agree with TRBD1. The germline gives CDR1 LGHDT, CDR2 YNNKEL (reference sequence). Trimming removed 1 base from V and 6 bases from J; junction bases left unmatched: 5. The CDR3 runs to 16 residues.

DNA of the CDR3: TGTGCCTGGAGTGACGGACTAGCGGGAGTTATGAATACGCAGTATTTT. It translates to CAWSDGLAGVMNTQYF. The chain employs TRBV30 and TRBJ2-3, with TRBD2 matching over 13 bases. This CDR3 has 16 residues. The germline V gene encodes CDR1 GTSNPN and CDR2 SVGIG (reference sequence). Trimming at V came to 1 base and at J to 7 bases, leaving 8 bases not matched to a gene.

V usage is TRBV13 and J usage is TRBJ1-1; D is perhaps TRBD1 (5 bases). Trimming removed 2 bases at V and 6 bases at J, with 16 bases between. The CDR3 contains 15 residues. The V gene's germline CDR1 is PRHDT and CDR2 FYEKMQ (reference sequence). CDR3 bases: TGTGCCAGCAGCTTAACGGGGAGGGGTTGGGCTGAAGCTTTCTTT. It is translated as CASSLTGRGWAEAFF.

This chain joins TRBV7-2 and TRBJ2-2, with a weak D call TRBD2 (5 bases). This CDR3 region has 16 residues. V dropped 2 bases and J dropped 0 bases, with 10 bases sitting between them. Germline CDR1 reads SGHTA; CDR2 reads FQGNSA. CDR3: CASSLWSTTNTGELFF. CDR3 in DNA: TGTGCCAGCAGCTTATGGTCGACTACGAACACCGGGGAGCTGTTTTTT.

The chain couples TRBV5-1 to TRBJ2-3; the D gene is possibly TRBD2 (7 bases). The CDR3 covers 16 residues. Germline-derived CDR1 and CDR2 are SGHRS and YFSETQ. V was pared by 4 bases and J by 2 bases, with 17 bases between. CDR3 residues: CASSRGGGGPTDTQYF. The CDR3 coding sequence is TGCGCCAGCAGCCGGGGCGGGGGCGGACCCACAGATACGCAGTATTTT.